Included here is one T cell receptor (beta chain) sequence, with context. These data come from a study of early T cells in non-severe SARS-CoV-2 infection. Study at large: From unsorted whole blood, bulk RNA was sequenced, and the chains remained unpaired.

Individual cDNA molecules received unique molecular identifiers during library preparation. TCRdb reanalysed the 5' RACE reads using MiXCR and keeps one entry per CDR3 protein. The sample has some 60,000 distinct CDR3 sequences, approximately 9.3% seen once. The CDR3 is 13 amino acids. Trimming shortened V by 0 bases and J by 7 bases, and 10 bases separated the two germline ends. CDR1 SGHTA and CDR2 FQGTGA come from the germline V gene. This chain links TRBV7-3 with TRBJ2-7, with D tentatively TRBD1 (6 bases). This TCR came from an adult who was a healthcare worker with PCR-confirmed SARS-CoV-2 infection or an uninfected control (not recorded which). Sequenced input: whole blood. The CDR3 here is CASSLTGAGEQYF. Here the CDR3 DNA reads TGTGCCAGCAGCTTAACGGGGGCTGGAGAGCAGTACTTC.